This T cell receptor beta chain was recorded in a study of blood T cell repertoires in COVID-19 (TCRdb year 2020). Study-wide context: The collaborator samples originated in the United States, Italy and Spain and spanned the acute and convalescent phases of COVID-19. The prospective study material was composed of cDNA or gDNA derived from T cells, B-cell-depleted T cells, or PBMCs. Subjects who had been exposed to COVID-19, were actively infected with it, or had recovered from it provided the deeply sampled blood TCRbeta repertoires that made up the dataset. The repertoires were made available in a free public database intended to serve as a resource for research on the immune response to SARS-CoV-2. The samples were drawn from the first 160 participants of the ongoing ImmuneRACE study and from 1,254 subjects provided by 6 global collaborators. Sample metadata almost always included a de-identified subject ID, COVID-19 status, age in years and sex. Where available, HLA class I and class II types were taken from metadata supplied by the sample provider and were not determined by assay-based typing. The full study reports these points: The amount of clinical and demographic metadata varied by source and participant and was provided uncurated.

With respect to this clone: Its antigen remains undetermined. Per-base qualities were not stored, and no clone one base away is much larger.

TCRbeta CDR3 regions were amplified from genomic DNA using the immunoSEQ Assay, a bias-controlled multiplex PCR. For the original study's pipeline: Within the assay, amplification of reference gene primers was used to estimate how many nucleated cells each sample contained. To quantify the absolute abundance of each unique TCRbeta CDR3 rearrangement, sequence reads were collapsed and filtered. Productive Simpson clonality was computed per sample as the square root of Simpson's diversity index over productive rearrangements. TCRdb mirrors the immuneACCESS table, restricted to in-frame sequences. Some clones are absent from its copies; in checked studies, under half trace to an unresolved V gene, and the reason for the others is unknown. That table is the source of V, J and clone size, and D and trimming were worked out from the DNA. Recorded for this sample are 390,000 or so clones; nearly 90% of them occurred a single time. The leading ten clones occupy 6.5% to 7% of the sample.

Collaborating institutions collected whole blood in K2EDTA tubes following their own protocols. Collaborator samples were shipped for TCRbeta analysis as frozen whole blood, isolated PBMCs, or DNA extracted from either sample type. CDR3 length: 16 amino acids, cysteine to phenylalanine. Only the CDR3 part of the read is kept: 48 bases, read in frame from the first base. The germline V gene specifies SGHRS as CDR1 and YFSETQ as CDR2. Trimming removed 0 bases from V and 2 bases from J; the gene matches leave 5 bases unexplained. The TCR sequence derives from a man between 18 and 35 years old with active or convalescent COVID-19. The specimen was peripheral blood. This sequence uses TRBV5-1 and TRBJ2-3; a stretch of 8 junction bases matches TRBD2. The DNA reads as follows: TGCGCCAGCAGCTTGGATAGCGGGACTAACACAGATACGCAGTATTTT. Protein translation: CASSLDSGTNTDTQYF.